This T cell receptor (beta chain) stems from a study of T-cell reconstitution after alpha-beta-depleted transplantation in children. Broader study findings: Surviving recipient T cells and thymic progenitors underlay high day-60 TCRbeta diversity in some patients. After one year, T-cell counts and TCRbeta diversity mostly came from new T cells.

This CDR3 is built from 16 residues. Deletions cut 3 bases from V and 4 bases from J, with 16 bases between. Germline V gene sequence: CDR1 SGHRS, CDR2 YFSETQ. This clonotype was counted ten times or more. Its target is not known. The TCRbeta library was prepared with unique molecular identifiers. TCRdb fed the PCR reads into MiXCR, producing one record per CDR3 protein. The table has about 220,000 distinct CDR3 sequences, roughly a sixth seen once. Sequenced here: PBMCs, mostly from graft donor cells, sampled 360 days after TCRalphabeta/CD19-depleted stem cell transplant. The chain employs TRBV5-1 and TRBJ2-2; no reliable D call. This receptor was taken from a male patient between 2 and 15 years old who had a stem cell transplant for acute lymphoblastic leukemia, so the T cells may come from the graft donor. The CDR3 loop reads CASSSPALVSTGELFF. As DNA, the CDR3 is TGCGCCAGCAGCTCCCCCGCGCTAGTTTCCACCGGGGAGCTGTTTTTT. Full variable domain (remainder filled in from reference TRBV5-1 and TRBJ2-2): KAGVTQTPRYLIKTRGQQVTLSCSPISGHRSVSWYQQTPGQGLQFLFEYFSETQRNKGNFPGRFSGRQFSNSRSEMNVSTLELGDSALYLCASSSPALVSTGELFFGEGSRLTVL.